What follows is one T cell receptor (beta chain) and its context. As yet, its antigen is unknown. CDR3 length equals 13 residues. Trimming stripped 6 bases from V and 5 bases from J, with 13 bases between. CDR1 and CDR2 from the germline V gene are MNHEY and SVGAGI. The entry originates in a study of T cell responses to AZD1222 COVID-19 vaccine. Study outcomes and limitations: Among those given AZD1222, only six or seven were seropositive at baseline. Repertoire collection took place solely once the T cell response had peaked. Regions 160-218 and 743-854 held dominance among vaccine-associated CD4 TCRs, which spanned spike.

The table came from immunoSEQ multiplex PCR; TCRdb's copy has only in-frame clones and leaves some out. The sample includes tens of thousands of clones, approximately 81% of them seen just once. The gene calls are TRBV6-5 and TRBJ1-1; D is undetermined. The sample was peripheral blood, taken on day 0 of AZD1222 vaccination. This receptor was identified in an adult in good health. The chain's CDR3 is CASRRYQETEAFF. The DNA for the CDR3 is TGTGCCAGCAGACGTTATCAGGAGACTGAAGCTTTCTTT.